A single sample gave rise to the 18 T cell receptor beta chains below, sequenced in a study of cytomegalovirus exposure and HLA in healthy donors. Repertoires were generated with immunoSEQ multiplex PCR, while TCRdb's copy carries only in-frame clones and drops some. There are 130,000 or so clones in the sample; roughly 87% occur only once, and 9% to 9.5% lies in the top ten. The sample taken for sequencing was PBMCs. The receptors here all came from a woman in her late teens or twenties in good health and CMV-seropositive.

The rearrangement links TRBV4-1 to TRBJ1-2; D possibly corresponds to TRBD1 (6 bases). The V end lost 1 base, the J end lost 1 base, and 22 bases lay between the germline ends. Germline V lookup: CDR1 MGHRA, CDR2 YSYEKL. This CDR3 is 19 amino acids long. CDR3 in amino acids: CASSQVSSGRGNFNYGYTF. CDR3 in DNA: TGCGCCAGCAGCCAAGTAAGCTCGGGCAGGGGAAACTTTAACTATGGCTACACCTTC.

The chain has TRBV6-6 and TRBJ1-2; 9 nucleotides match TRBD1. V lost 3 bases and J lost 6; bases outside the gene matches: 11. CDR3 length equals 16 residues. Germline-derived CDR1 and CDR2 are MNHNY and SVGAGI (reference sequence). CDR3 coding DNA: TGTGCCAGCAGTTATCATTCCAACAGGGGGCGCGATGGCTACACCTTC. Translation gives CASSYHSNRGRDGYTF.

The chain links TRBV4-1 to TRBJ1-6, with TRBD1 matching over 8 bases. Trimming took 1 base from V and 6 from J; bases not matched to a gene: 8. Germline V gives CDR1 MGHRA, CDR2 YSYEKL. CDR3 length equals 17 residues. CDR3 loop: CASSQGSQGELNSPLHF. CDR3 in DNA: TGCGCCAGCAGCCAAGGTTCACAGGGGGAACTTAATTCACCCCTCCACTTT.

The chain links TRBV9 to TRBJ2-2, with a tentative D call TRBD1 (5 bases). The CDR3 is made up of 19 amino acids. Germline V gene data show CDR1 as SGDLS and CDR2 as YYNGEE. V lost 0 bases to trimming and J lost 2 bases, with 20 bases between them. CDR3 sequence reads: CASSVAATVKRGNTGELFF. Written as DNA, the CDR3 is TGTGCCAGCAGCGTAGCTGCGACAGTCAAAAGGGGAAACACCGGGGAGCTGTTTTTT.

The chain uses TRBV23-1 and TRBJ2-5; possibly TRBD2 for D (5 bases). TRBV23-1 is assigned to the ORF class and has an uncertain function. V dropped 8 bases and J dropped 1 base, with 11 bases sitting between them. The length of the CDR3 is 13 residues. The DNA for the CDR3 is TGCGCCAGCCGGGGTCCAATCCAAGAGACCCAGTACTTC. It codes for CASRGPIQETQYF.

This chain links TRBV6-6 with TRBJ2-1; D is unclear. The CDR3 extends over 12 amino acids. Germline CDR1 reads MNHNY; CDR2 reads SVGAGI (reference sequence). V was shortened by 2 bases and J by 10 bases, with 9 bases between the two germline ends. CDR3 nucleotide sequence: TGTGCCAGCAGTTACGTTGCTACGGAGCAGTTCTTC. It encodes CASSYVATEQFF.

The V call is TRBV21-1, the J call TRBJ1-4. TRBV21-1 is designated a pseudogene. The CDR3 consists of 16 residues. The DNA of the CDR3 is TGTGCCAGCAGCAAAGCGGAGGCAGCAACTAATGAAAAACTGTTTTTT. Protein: CASSKAEAATNEKLFF.

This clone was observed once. CDR3 protein: CASSQTRTSIGETQYF. The CDR3 DNA follows: TGTGCCAGCAGCCAGACGCGGACTAGTATAGGCGAGACCCAGTACTTC. The chain is built from TRBV4-2 and TRBJ2-5; 7 nucleotides align to TRBD2. CDR1 LGHNA and CDR2 YNFKEQ come from the germline V gene. The CDR3 totals 16 residues. V lost 3 bases, J lost 5 bases, and 12 bases stayed unmatched.

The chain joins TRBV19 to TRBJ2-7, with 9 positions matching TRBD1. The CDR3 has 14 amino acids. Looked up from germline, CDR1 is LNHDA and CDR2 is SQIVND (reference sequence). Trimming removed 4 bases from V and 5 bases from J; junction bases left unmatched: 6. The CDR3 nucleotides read TGTGCCAGTAGTACCCGGGACAGGGCCGACGAGCAGTACTTC. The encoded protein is CASSTRDRADEQYF.

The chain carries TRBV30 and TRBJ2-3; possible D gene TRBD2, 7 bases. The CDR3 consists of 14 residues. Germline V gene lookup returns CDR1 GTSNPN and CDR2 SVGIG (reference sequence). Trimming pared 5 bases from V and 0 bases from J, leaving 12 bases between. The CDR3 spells CAWGEGQSTDTQYF. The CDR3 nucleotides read TGTGCCTGGGGGGAGGGACAAAGCACAGATACGCAGTATTTT.

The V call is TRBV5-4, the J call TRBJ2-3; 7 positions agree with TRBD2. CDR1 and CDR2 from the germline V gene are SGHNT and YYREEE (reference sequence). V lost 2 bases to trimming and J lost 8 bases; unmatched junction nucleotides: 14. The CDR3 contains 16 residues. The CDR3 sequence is CASSLTRAGSLGTQYF. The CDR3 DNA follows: TGTGCCAGCAGCTTAACCCGAGCGGGATCCCTTGGTACGCAGTATTTT. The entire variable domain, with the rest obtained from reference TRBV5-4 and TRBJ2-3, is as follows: ETGVTQSPTHLIKTRGQQVTLRCSSQSGHNTVSWYQQALGQGPQFIFQYYREEENGRGNFPPRFSGLQFPNYSSELNVNALELDDSALYLCASSLTRAGSLGTQYFGPGTRLTVL.

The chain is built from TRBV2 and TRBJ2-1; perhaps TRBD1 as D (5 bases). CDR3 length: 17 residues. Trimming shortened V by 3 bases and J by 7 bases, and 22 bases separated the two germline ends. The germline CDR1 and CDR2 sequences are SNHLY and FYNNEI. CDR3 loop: CASSEARPGRIGNEQFF. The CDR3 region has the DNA TGTGCCAGCAGTGAGGCCCGGCCAGGGCGTATTGGGAATGAGCAGTTCTTC.

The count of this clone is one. The CDR3 nucleotides read TGTGCCAGCAGATCAATCAGGGTTCTCGATCAGCCCCAGCATTTT. This gives the protein CASRSIRVLDQPQHF. V usage is TRBV28 and J usage is TRBJ1-5; weak D call: TRBD1 (5 bases). V dropped 6 bases and J dropped 5 bases, with 17 bases sitting between them. CDR3 length equals 15 residues. Germline V gene sequence: CDR1 MDHEN, CDR2 SYDVKM.

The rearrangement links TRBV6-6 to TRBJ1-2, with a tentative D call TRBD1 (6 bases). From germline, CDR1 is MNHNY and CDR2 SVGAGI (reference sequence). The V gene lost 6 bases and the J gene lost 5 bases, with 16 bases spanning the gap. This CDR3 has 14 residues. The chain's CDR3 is CASSPSGTPYGYTF. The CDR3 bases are TGTGCCAGCAGCCCCTCCGGGACACCGTATGGCTACACCTTC.

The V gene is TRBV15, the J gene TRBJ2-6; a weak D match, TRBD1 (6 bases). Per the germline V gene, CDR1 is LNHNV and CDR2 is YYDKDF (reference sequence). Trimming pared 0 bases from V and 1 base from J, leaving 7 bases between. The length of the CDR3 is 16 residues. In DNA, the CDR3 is TGTGCCACCAGCAGAGATCAGGGGTCTGGGGCCAACGTCCTGACTTTC. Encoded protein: CATSRDQGSGANVLTF.

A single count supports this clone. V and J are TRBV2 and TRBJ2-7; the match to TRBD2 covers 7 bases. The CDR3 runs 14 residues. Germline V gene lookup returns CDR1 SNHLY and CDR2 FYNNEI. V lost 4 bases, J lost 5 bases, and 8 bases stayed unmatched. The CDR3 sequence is CASSALAGPNEQYF. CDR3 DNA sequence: TGTGCCAGCAGTGCCTTAGCGGGTCCTAACGAGCAGTACTTC.

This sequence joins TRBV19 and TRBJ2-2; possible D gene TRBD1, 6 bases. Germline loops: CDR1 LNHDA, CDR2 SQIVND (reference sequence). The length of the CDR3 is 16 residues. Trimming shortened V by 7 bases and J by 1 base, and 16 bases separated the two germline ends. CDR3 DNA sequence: TGTGCCAGTATTAGCCCGGGACACAGGAACACCGGGGAGCTGTTTTTT. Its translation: CASISPGHRNTGELFF. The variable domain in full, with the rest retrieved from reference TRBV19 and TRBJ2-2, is DGGITQSPKYLFRKEGQNVTLSCEQNLNHDAMYWYRQDPGQGLRLIYYSQIVNDFQKGDIAEGYSVSREKKESFPLTVTSAQKNPTAFYLCASISPGHRNTGELFFGEGSRLTVL.

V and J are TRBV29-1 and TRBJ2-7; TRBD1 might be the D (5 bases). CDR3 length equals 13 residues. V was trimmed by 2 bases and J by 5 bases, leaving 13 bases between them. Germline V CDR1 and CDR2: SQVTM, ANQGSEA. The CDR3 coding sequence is TGCAGCGTTGAAATCGACAGCACTAACGAGCAGTACTTC. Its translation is CSVEIDSTNEQYF.